Below are 20 T cell receptor beta chains sequenced from a single sample in a study of T-cell reconstitution after alpha-beta-depleted transplantation in children. The authors prepared the TCRbeta library with unique molecular identifiers. TCRdb re-called the PCR reads through MiXCR, storing one row per CDR3 protein. The table records roughly 200,000 distinct CDR3 sequences, approximately 6.9% of them present only once. The specimen comprised PBMCs, sampled before TCRalphabeta/CD19-depleted stem cell transplant. The origin of the receptors is a boy aged 2 to 9 with acute lymphoblastic leukemia, due to receive a stem cell transplant.

This clonotype has at least ten counts. The V gene is TRBV29-1, the J gene TRBJ1-1; D unclear. In germline, CDR1 is SQVTM, CDR2 ANQGSEA. Trimming took 8 bases from V and 1 from J, leaving 8 bases between them. The length of the CDR3 is 11 residues. The CDR3 loop reads CSCSQNTEAFF. The CDR3 bases are TGCAGCTGTTCGCAGAACACTGAAGCTTTCTTT.

This clonotype was recorded at least ten times. The chain combines TRBV29-1 with TRBJ1-3; D uncertain. V dropped 1 base and J dropped 1 base, with 14 bases sitting between them. CDR3 length: 16 amino acids. Germline CDR1 reads SQVTM; CDR2 reads ANQGSEA. The CDR3 protein is CSVEGYPEGSGNTIYF. DNA for the CDR3: TGCAGCGTTGAAGGCTATCCGGAGGGTTCTGGAAACACCATATATTTT. The complete variable domain, with remaining parts taken from reference TRBV29-1 and TRBJ1-3, reads SAVISQKPSRDICQRGTSLTIQCQVDSQVTMMFWYRQQPGQSLTLIATANQGSEATYESGFVIDKFPISRPNLTFSTLTVSNMSPEDSSIYLCSVEGYPEGSGNTIYFGEGSWLTVV.

This clonotype was picked up a small number of times. J is TRBJ2-7 and V is TRBV2; 12 nucleotides agree with TRBD2. The CDR3 is 13 residues long. V shed 7 bases, J shed 3 bases, and the junction held 1 base outside the gene matches. Germline CDR1 SNHLY, CDR2 FYNNEI. CDR3 loop: CASMTSGGYEQYF. The CDR3 DNA reads as TGTGCCAGCATGACTAGCGGGGGCTACGAGCAGTACTTC.

This clonotype was seen ten or more times. The J gene is TRBJ2-1, the V gene TRBV6-5, with TRBD1 matching 11 bases. Unmatched junction bases numbered 7, after V lost 4 bases and J lost 8 bases. The V gene's germline CDR1 is MNHEY and CDR2 SVGAGI. The CDR3 is made up of 15 amino acids. In DNA, the CDR3 is TGTGCCAGCAGTTTATACGAGGGACAGGGGGATGAGCAGTTCTTC. Its translation is CASSLYEGQGDEQFF.

This clonotype came up many times. The chain uses TRBV12-3 or TRBV12-4 and TRBJ2-2; D unclear. The V and J ends lost 7 bases and 8 bases respectively, with 8 bases between them. CDR3 length: 11 amino acids. The CDR3 nucleotides are TGTGCCAGCATGTGGGCTGGGGAGCTGTTTTTT. Protein: CASMWAGELFF.

The V and J genes are TRBV7-9 and TRBJ2-5, with a weak D call TRBD1 (5 bases). Per the germline V gene, CDR1 is SEHNR and CDR2 is FQNEAQ (reference sequence). This CDR3 is built from 14 residues. Trimming removed 7 bases from V and 2 bases from J, with 14 bases in between. CDR3 region: CASTSVGQQETQYF. The CDR3 DNA is TGTGCCAGCACCTCCGTGGGGCAACAAGAGACCCAGTACTTC.

This clonotype was observed at least ten times. V usage is TRBV3-1 and J usage is TRBJ2-5, with 13 positions matching TRBD2. Unmatched junction bases numbered 21, after V lost 3 bases and J lost 5 bases. This CDR3 comprises 21 residues. Germline lookup yields CDR1 LGHDT and CDR2 YNNKEL (reference sequence). The CDR3 sequence is CASSQYPGLAGAQSPGETQYF. CDR3 nucleotide sequence: TGTGCCAGCAGCCAGTACCCTGGACTAGCGGGGGCCCAATCCCCCGGGGAGACCCAGTACTTC.

This clonotype has a handful of counts. In nucleotides, the CDR3 is TGTGCCAGCTGGGGGACAGGGAAGAACCGAACCTACGAGCAGTACTTC. Translation gives CASWGTGKNRTYEQYF. The V gene is TRBV7-8, the J gene TRBJ2-7; 9 bases fit TRBD1. The CDR3 consists of 16 residues. Germline CDR1 and CDR2: SGHVS and FQNEAQ. J was trimmed by 2 bases and V by 8 bases; bases with no gene match: 13.

There are many counts of this clonotype. The chain carries TRBV5-6 and TRBJ1-6, with TRBD1 as a possible D gene (6 bases). CDR3 length equals 16 residues. From germline, CDR1 is SGHDT and CDR2 YYEEEE. Trimming took off 1 base at V and 7 bases at J, with 15 bases between the two ends. The CDR3 loop is CASSLMGGAGNSPLHF. CDR3 DNA sequence: TGTGCCAGCAGCTTGATGGGGGGCGCCGGAAATTCACCCCTCCACTTT.

The chain uses TRBV30 and TRBJ2-3, with D perhaps TRBD1 (6 bases). The germline V gene has CDR1 GTSNPN and CDR2 SVGIG (reference sequence). This CDR3 spans 13 amino acids. Deletions cut 2 bases from V and 4 bases from J, with 10 bases between. In nucleotides, the CDR3 is TGTGCCTGGAGTATGGCAGGGGCAGATACGCAGTATTTT. Translation gives CAWSMAGADTQYF.

V gene TRBV27 combines with J gene TRBJ2-1; D is perhaps TRBD1 (5 bases). This CDR3 spans 10 amino acids. V lost 8 bases and J 9 bases, leaving 8 bases between the germline ends. Germline CDR1 reads MNHEY; CDR2 reads SMNVEV (reference sequence). The CDR3 loop reads CASGAIEQFF. CDR3 nucleotides: TGTGCCAGCGGGGCTATTGAGCAGTTCTTC.

The chain links TRBV29-1 to TRBJ2-7, with 10 positions matching TRBD1. Germline V gives CDR1 SQVTM, CDR2 ANQGSEA. V lost 1 base to trimming and J lost 2 bases; unmatched junction nucleotides: 5. CDR3 length equals 15 residues. The CDR3 coding sequence is TGCAGCGTTGAAGGGCGGACAGGGGGAACCTACGAGCAGTACTTC. Translated, it gives CSVEGRTGGTYEQYF.

This clonotype was recorded many times. This chain uses TRBV21-1 with TRBJ2-4. TRBV21-1 is reported as a pseudogene. The CDR3 loop spans 14 amino acids. The CDR3 nucleotides are TGTGCCAGCAGCAGGGGGCTAGCCAAAAACATTCAGTACTTC. Encoded protein: CASSRGLAKNIQYF.

The chain joins TRBV5-1 to TRBJ1-2, with 7 bases aligning to TRBD1. This CDR3 has 14 amino acids. The V segment lost 0 bases and the J segment 7 bases; nucleotides outside the gene matches: 6. Per the germline V gene, CDR1 is SGHRS and CDR2 is YFSETQ. The chain's CDR3 is CASSLDTGVRGYTF. The CDR3 DNA is TGCGCCAGCAGCTTGGATACAGGGGTTCGTGGCTACACCTTC.

This clonotype was counted at least ten times. This chain joins TRBV12-3 or TRBV12-4 and TRBJ2-3; 9 nucleotides agree with TRBD2. This CDR3 has 15 amino acids. After removal of 4 bases from V and 1 base from J, the junction contained 3 bases not matched to a gene. CDR3 DNA: TGTGCCAGCAGTTCGGGACTAGCAGGCACAGATACGCAGTATTTT. This gives the protein CASSSGLAGTDTQYF.

This clonotype was seen repeatedly, ten times or more. The chain is built from TRBV6-5 and TRBJ2-3; no clear D gene. Trimming cost V 2 bases and J 2 bases, with 8 bases left between them. Germline V gives CDR1 MNHEY, CDR2 SVGAGI. The CDR3 totals 14 residues. The CDR3 spells CASSYGQFTDTQYF. The CDR3 coding sequence is TGTGCCAGCAGTTACGGGCAGTTCACAGATACGCAGTATTTT.

The V call is TRBV7-4, the J call TRBJ2-3, with 9 positions matching TRBD2. This CDR3 is 18 amino acids long. Germline V gene data show CDR1 as SGHVT and CDR2 as SQSDAQ. Unmatched junction bases numbered 12, after V lost 5 bases and J lost 0 bases. The CDR3 region has the DNA TGTGCCAGCAGCCGAGGGACTAGCTTAGGATCCAGCACAGATACGCAGTATTTT. Its protein product is CASSRGTSLGSSTDTQYF.

The rearrangement links TRBV7-2 to TRBJ2-7; D call uncertain. Germline-derived CDR1 and CDR2 are SGHTA and FQGNSA. V was trimmed by 5 bases and J by 0 bases, leaving 11 bases between them. The CDR3 is 14 amino acids. CDR3 amino acids: CASSGIFSSYEQYF. In nucleotides, the CDR3 is TGTGCCAGCAGCGGGATTTTTAGCTCCTACGAGCAGTACTTC.

This clonotype came up many times. V and J are TRBV9 and TRBJ1-1; 10 bases map to TRBD1. V lost 6 bases to trimming and J lost 5 bases; unmatched junction nucleotides: 7. The V gene's germline CDR1 is SGDLS and CDR2 YYNGEE. This CDR3 is 14 amino acids long. CDR3 bases: TGTGCCAGCACCACCGGACAGGGGGTAACTGAAGCTTTCTTT. Protein product: CASTTGQGVTEAFF.

This clonotype was counted at least ten times. J is TRBJ2-4 and V is TRBV7-2; tentatively, D is TRBD1 (6 bases). Germline V gene sequence: CDR1 SGHTA, CDR2 FQGNSA. The CDR3 has 12 residues. The V and J ends lost 5 bases and 10 bases respectively, with 12 bases between them. The CDR3 protein is CASSARTVIQYF. In DNA form, the CDR3 reads TGTGCCAGCAGCGCCCGGACAGTAATTCAGTACTTC.